What follows is one TCR beta chain and its context. Sequencing was performed with immunoSEQ multiplex PCR; in TCRdb, only in-frame clones are kept and a portion is missing. Counted here are roughly 13,000 clones, roughly 80% occurring once; the ten biggest clones make up 17%. The CDR3 totals 15 residues. Deletions cut 2 bases from V and 0 bases from J, with 9 bases between. Germline V lookup: CDR1 MGHRA, CDR2 YSYEKL. This record belongs to a study of blood T cell repertoires in COVID-19. About the research overall: Acute and convalescent COVID-19 samples came from the United States, Italy and Spain.

The chain has TRBV4-1 and TRBJ2-3; D is undetermined. The receptor was isolated from a man aged 35 to 55 with active or convalescent COVID-19. Material for sequencing was peripheral blood. CDR3 sequence (DNA): TGCGCCAGCAGCCAAAGACCGGAGAGCACAGATACGCAGTATTTT. Translating gives CASSQRPESTDTQYF.